Listed below are T cell receptor beta chains from one sample, sequenced in a study of T cells after yellow fever vaccination. TCRdb ran MiXCR on the 5' RACE reads and lists one entry per CDR3 protein. The sample has approximately 550,000 distinct CDR3 sequences, about 13% seen once. The source material was PBMCs, sampled on the day of the yellow fever booster vaccination. These receptors were collected from a man younger than 45 who received the YFV17D yellow fever vaccine. The CDR3 runs from the conserved cysteine through the conserved F or W. Size is omitted from some rows. Given values are once, few, many or a class for expanded clones.

size: few
J: TRBJ1-1
V: TRBV7-2
CDR3: CASSSRALAEAFF

size: many
J: TRBJ2-5
V: TRBV3-1
CDR3: CASSRDGAKQETQYF

size: few
J: TRBJ1-1
V: TRBV12-3/TRBV12-4
CDR3: CASSDRENTEAFF

size: few
J: TRBJ1-1
V: TRBV5-1
CDR3: CASSLYAGEREAFF

size: many
J: TRBJ2-1
V: TRBV9
CDR3: CASSVGGDEQFF

size: NA
J: TRBJ1-5
V: TRBV20-1
CDR3: CSAVPGPNQPQHF

size: NA
J: TRBJ1-3
V: TRBV10-1
CDR3: CASSQGRKGNTIYF

size: NA
J: TRBJ2-2
V: TRBV7-6
CDR3: CASSLVLDTGELFF

size: NA
J: TRBJ2-1
V: TRBV5-1
CDR3: CASSFVAGAYNEQFF

size: NA
J: TRBJ2-1
V: TRBV6-1
CDR3: CASRPGTGDRNEQFF

size: NA
J: TRBJ1-1
V: TRBV7-8
CDR3: CASSLRRLNTEAFF

size: few
J: TRBJ2-3
V: TRBV4-3
CDR3: CASMAADTDTQYF

size: NA
J: TRBJ2-7
V: TRBV7-8
CDR3: CASKEGIVYEQYF

size: few
J: TRBJ2-3
V: TRBV9
CDR3: CASSVEGRPDTQYF

size: few
J: TRBJ2-7
V: TRBV10-3
CDR3: CAKEEQYF

size: many
J: TRBJ2-7
V: TRBV12-3/TRBV12-4
CDR3: CASSGTSGTYEQYF

size: few
J: TRBJ2-3
V: TRBV27
CDR3: CASSFWNVDTQYF

size: many
J: TRBJ2-2
V: TRBV12-3/TRBV12-4
CDR3: CASRGNWGLTNTGELFF

size: NA
J: TRBJ2-3
V: TRBV5-1
CDR3: CASSLGTSGGVSADTQYF

size: once
J: TRBJ2-7
V: TRBV3-1
CDR3: CASSQGASVLCEQYF

size: few
J: TRBJ1-6
V: TRBV6-5
CDR3: CASSLQGMPYNSPLHF

size: NA
J: TRBJ2-5
V: TRBV7-2
CDR3: CASSHGLAEETQYF

size: few
J: TRBJ2-3
V: TRBV7-2
CDR3: CASTITSGLRTDTQYF

size: many
J: TRBJ2-3
V: TRBV2
CDR3: CASRTDNTDTQYF

size: few
J: TRBJ1-1
V: TRBV6-2/TRBV6-3
CDR3: CASSRPVGEYTEAFF

size: NA
J: TRBJ2-7
V: TRBV20-1
CDR3: CSARDRRDRGYEQYF

size: NA
J: TRBJ1-3
V: TRBV28
CDR3: CASYRENPGNTIYF

size: few
J: TRBJ2-1
V: TRBV9
CDR3: CASSVRDRGTFYNEQFF

size: few
J: TRBJ1-5
V: TRBV12-3/TRBV12-4
CDR3: CASSSQVNQPQHF

size: NA
J: TRBJ2-5
V: TRBV5-1
CDR3: CASSSSTGTGETQYF

size: many
J: TRBJ2-2
V: TRBV12-3/TRBV12-4
CDR3: CASSPGTGKLFF

size: few
J: TRBJ2-6
V: TRBV13
CDR3: CASSSSGSATGANVLTF

size: once
J: TRBJ2-7
V: TRBV3-1
CDR3: CASSKQVPCIPYEQYF

size: few
J: TRBJ2-1
V: TRBV14
CDR3: CASSQRARGPRSYNEQFF

size: few
J: TRBJ2-5
V: TRBV4-3
CDR3: CASSQVQVSGSTAPYF

size: NA
J: TRBJ2-7
V: TRBV7-9
CDR3: CASSLDESYEQYF

size: few
J: TRBJ2-7
V: TRBV30
CDR3: CAWGLAGTYEQYF

size: many
J: TRBJ2-3
V: TRBV29-1
CDR3: CSVPGTPDTQYF

size: NA
J: TRBJ2-7
V: TRBV5-4
CDR3: CASSPRGNGYEQYF

size: NA
J: TRBJ1-6
V: TRBV12-3/TRBV12-4
CDR3: CASSLDTYNSPLHF

size: few
J: TRBJ2-1
V: TRBV12-3/TRBV12-4
CDR3: CASSLSLAGGPNEQFF

size: NA
J: TRBJ2-5
V: TRBV20-1
CDR3: CSARDDRFGETQYF

size: few
J: TRBJ2-7
V: TRBV20-1
CDR3: CSAPAEVSYEQYF

size: few
J: TRBJ2-1
V: TRBV3-1
CDR3: CASGSDSPPFF

size: NA
J: TRBJ2-1
V: TRBV7-3
CDR3: CASSLTSGVVEQFF

size: many
J: TRBJ2-7
V: TRBV20-1
CDR3: CSASDPGQGLSYEQYF

size: few
J: TRBJ2-1
V: TRBV4-2
CDR3: CAINSGISNEQFF

size: few
J: TRBJ2-2
V: TRBV6-5
CDR3: CASSSHGSETGELFF

size: NA
J: TRBJ2-7
V: TRBV18
CDR3: CASSPPGQITYEQYF

size: NA
J: TRBJ2-1
V: TRBV6-2/TRBV6-3
CDR3: CASGRNGNEQFF

size: few
J: TRBJ2-5
V: TRBV11-2
CDR3: CASSLGALAGGREQTQYF

size: NA
J: TRBJ2-1
V: TRBV6-5
CDR3: CASRSSQAGKYNEQFF

size: NA
J: TRBJ2-1
V: TRBV7-2
CDR3: CASRPGGVLYNEQFF

size: NA
J: TRBJ2-5
V: TRBV20-1
CDR3: CSARRGQPQETQYF

size: many
J: TRBJ2-1
V: TRBV7-2
CDR3: CASSPYGEQFF